This TCR beta chain was observed in a study of T cell responses to AZD1222 COVID-19 vaccine. Germline V lookup: CDR1 SEHNR, CDR2 FQNEAQ (reference sequence). V gave up 5 bases and J gave up 11 bases, with 12 bases separating them. This CDR3 spans 11 amino acids. Regarding the study as a whole: The donor cohort was predominantly white British with a female majority, and clonal diversity may have been underestimated. Targeting of unmutated variant regions was reportedly seen in nearly half of spike-specific TCRs. Among vaccine-associated CD4 TCRs, coverage spanned spike, with dominance at 160-218 and 743-854. Seropositive AZD1222 recipients at baseline numbered only five or six.

Some clones are missing from TCRdb's copy, which holds only in-frame ones; the method was immunoSEQ multiplex PCR. Its listing shows around 140,000 clones. As concerns this clone: Its antigen remains unidentified.

The TCR originated in an adult in good health. The sample consisted of peripheral blood. The chain carries TRBV7-9 and TRBJ1-1; D may be TRBD1 (6 bases). The DNA for the CDR3 is TGTGCCAGCAGCGCCGGGGGGCTGGCTTTCTTT. The encoded protein is CASSAGGLAFF.